Listed below are T cell receptor beta chains from one sample, sequenced in a study of T cell repertoires in cytomegalovirus infection. TCRdb recomputed calls from the reads with MiXCR, one row per CDR3 protein. Of under 150,000 distinct CDR3 sequences listed, roughly 8.2% are singletons. Sequencing was done on a sample of PBMCs. The source of these receptors is a human donor in good health (CMV status not recorded). Some clones in this sample may be carry-over from other donors' samples. Each CDR3 is given with its conserved first and last residue. The D gene is left open where the match is weak. Only part of the rows carry a size: once, few, many, or a class if the clone is expanded.

clone size: many; J gene: TRBJ2-1; V gene: TRBV9; D gene: .; CDR3 DNA: TGTGCCAGCAGCGTAGAGACTGCTAATGAGCAGTTCTTC; CDR3 protein: CASSVETANEQFF
clone size: many; J gene: TRBJ1-4; V gene: TRBV15; D gene: TRBD1; CDR3 DNA: TGTGCCACCAGCCGCCGAACCGGACAGGGTGGTGAAAAACTGTTTTTT; CDR3 protein: CATSRRTGQGGEKLFF
clone size: many; J gene: TRBJ2-2; V gene: TRBV5-1; D gene: .; CDR3 DNA: TGCGCCAGCAGCTTGCGACGGACTAACACCGGGGAGCTGTTTTTT; CDR3 protein: CASSLRRTNTGELFF
clone size: few; J gene: TRBJ2-3; V gene: TRBV6-4; D gene: TRBD2; CDR3 DNA: TGTGCCAGCAGTGACTCCGGGACTAGCCATAGCACAGATACGCAGTATTTT; CDR3 protein: CASSDSGTSHSTDTQYF
clone size: many; J gene: TRBJ2-1; V gene: TRBV5-6; D gene: .; CDR3 DNA: TGTGCCAGCAGCACGGACAGCTCCTACAATGAGCAGTTCTTC; CDR3 protein: CASSTDSSYNEQFF
clone size: many; J gene: TRBJ2-5; V gene: TRBV12-3/TRBV12-4; D gene: TRBD2; CDR3 DNA: TGTGCCAGCAGTTTAGGTTTAGCGGGCCTCCAAGAGACCCAGTACTTC; CDR3 protein: CASSLGLAGLQETQYF
clone size: many; J gene: TRBJ2-3; V gene: TRBV14; D gene: .; CDR3 DNA: TGTGCCAGCAGCCATTTCCGGAAACAGGGCACAGATACGCAGTATTTT; CDR3 protein: CASSHFRKQGTDTQYF
clone size: many; J gene: TRBJ1-1; V gene: TRBV5-1; D gene: .; CDR3 DNA: TGCGCCAGCAGCTTGGAGGGTACTGAAGCTTTCTTT; CDR3 protein: CASSLEGTEAFF
clone size: many; J gene: TRBJ2-1; V gene: TRBV6-2/TRBV6-3; D gene: TRBD2; CDR3 DNA: TGTGCCAGCAGTTACTCGATGGCTAGCGGGGATGCATACAATGAGCAGTTCTTC; CDR3 protein: CASSYSMASGDAYNEQFF
clone size: many; J gene: TRBJ1-5; V gene: TRBV6-2/TRBV6-3; D gene: .; CDR3 DNA: TGTGCCAGCAGTTACTCTGGGGGGAGCGGTCAGCCCCAGCATTTT; CDR3 protein: CASSYSGGSGQPQHF
clone size: .; J gene: TRBJ1-1; V gene: TRBV9; D gene: TRBD1; CDR3 DNA: TGTGCCAGCAGGGACAGGAGGAACACTGAAGCTTTCTTT; CDR3 protein: CASRDRRNTEAFF
clone size: few; J gene: TRBJ1-6; V gene: TRBV29-1; D gene: .; CDR3 DNA: TGCAGCGTTGAAGATCAGGCACCTATCTCCTATAATTCACCCCTCCACTTT; CDR3 protein: CSVEDQAPISYNSPLHF
clone size: few; J gene: TRBJ2-6; V gene: TRBV29-1; D gene: .; CDR3 DNA: TGCAGCGTTGCCTCTGGGGCCAACGTCCTGACTTTC; CDR3 protein: CSVASGANVLTF
clone size: many; J gene: TRBJ1-1; V gene: TRBV10-3; D gene: .; CDR3 DNA: TGTGCCATCAGTGAGAGCAGGGGCCTTGGAGGCACTGAAGCTTTCTTT; CDR3 protein: CAISESRGLGGTEAFF
clone size: .; J gene: TRBJ1-4; V gene: TRBV29-1; D gene: .; CDR3 DNA: TGCAGCGTTGAAGATCAGACAACTAATGAAAAACTGTTTTTT; CDR3 protein: CSVEDQTTNEKLFF
clone size: many; J gene: TRBJ1-1; V gene: TRBV15; D gene: TRBD1; CDR3 DNA: TGTGCCACCAGCCCCGGGACAGTGAACACTGAAGCTTTCTTT; CDR3 protein: CATSPGTVNTEAFF
clone size: many; J gene: TRBJ2-5; V gene: TRBV7-2; D gene: TRBD2; CDR3 DNA: TGTGCCAGCAGCTCCGGACTAGCGGGGGGAAAGACCCAGTACTTC; CDR3 protein: CASSSGLAGGKTQYF
clone size: .; J gene: TRBJ1-2; V gene: TRBV28; D gene: .; CDR3 DNA: TGTGCCAGCAGTTTACGGCAGGGAGACATCACCTTC; CDR3 protein: CASSLRQGDITF
clone size: many; J gene: TRBJ1-3; V gene: TRBV6-6; D gene: TRBD1; CDR3 DNA: TGTGCCAGCAGTTACGGGACAGGAGGCTCTGGAAACACCATATATTTT; CDR3 protein: CASSYGTGGSGNTIYF
clone size: few; J gene: TRBJ2-6; V gene: TRBV5-4; D gene: TRBD1; CDR3 DNA: TGTGCCAGCAGACCCGGGACAGCGACCTCTGGGGCCAACGTCCTGACTTTC; CDR3 protein: CASRPGTATSGANVLTF
clone size: .; J gene: TRBJ2-1; V gene: TRBV2; D gene: .; CDR3 DNA: TGTGCCAGCAGGAAGGAGGGGGCCCTCAATGAGCAGTTCTTC; CDR3 protein: CASRKEGALNEQFF
clone size: many; J gene: TRBJ2-1; V gene: TRBV7-9; D gene: .; CDR3 DNA: TGTGCCAGCAGCCTGAAGTCTTTGTACAATGAGCAGTTCTTC; CDR3 protein: CASSLKSLYNEQFF
clone size: few; J gene: TRBJ1-5; V gene: TRBV4-2; D gene: TRBD1; CDR3 DNA: TGTGCCAGCAGCCAAGAATGGAGTTTTGGACAGGGAAGCAATCAGCCCCAGCATTTT; CDR3 protein: CASSQEWSFGQGSNQPQHF
clone size: many; J gene: TRBJ2-7; V gene: TRBV7-8; D gene: .; CDR3 DNA: TGTGCCAGCAGCTTACCTTCCCCAGGACAGATTCTTAGCTCCTACGAGCAGTACTTC; CDR3 protein: CASSLPSPGQILSSYEQYF
clone size: many; J gene: TRBJ2-5; V gene: TRBV11-1; D gene: TRBD1; CDR3 DNA: TGTGCCAGCAGCTCCGACAGGGAAGAGACCCAGTACTTC; CDR3 protein: CASSSDREETQYF
clone size: many; J gene: TRBJ1-2; V gene: TRBV29-1; D gene: .; CDR3 DNA: TGCAGCGTTGAGGATAAGGTTCTGAGGGAGAACTATGGCTACACCTTC; CDR3 protein: CSVEDKVLRENYGYTF
clone size: many; J gene: TRBJ2-3; V gene: TRBV7-2; D gene: TRBD2; CDR3 DNA: TGTGCCAGCAGCTCCGCGGGGGGTCCGGATACGCAGTATTTT; CDR3 protein: CASSSAGGPDTQYF
clone size: few; J gene: TRBJ1-2; V gene: TRBV5-1; D gene: TRBD1; CDR3 DNA: TGCGCCAGCAGCTTAACCGGGACAGGGGCGGATGGCTACACCTTC; CDR3 protein: CASSLTGTGADGYTF
clone size: .; J gene: TRBJ2-3; V gene: TRBV20-1; D gene: TRBD1; CDR3 DNA: TGCAGTACTTATTACAGGGGGAACACAGATACGCAGTATTTT; CDR3 protein: CSTYYRGNTDTQYF
clone size: many; J gene: TRBJ1-1; V gene: TRBV7-6; D gene: .; CDR3 DNA: TGTGCCAGCAGCTTAGGTCGTTGGGGGAACACTGAAGCTTTCTTT; CDR3 protein: CASSLGRWGNTEAFF
clone size: .; J gene: TRBJ2-3; V gene: TRBV5-6; D gene: .; CDR3 DNA: TGTGCCAGCAGCTTGGGGTGGGGTGGCACAGATACGCAGTATTTT; CDR3 protein: CASSLGWGGTDTQYF
clone size: many; J gene: TRBJ2-1; V gene: TRBV7-9; D gene: TRBD2; CDR3 DNA: TGTGCCAGCAGCCCGAGCGGGGTTTCCTACAATGAGCAGTTCTTC; CDR3 protein: CASSPSGVSYNEQFF
clone size: many; J gene: TRBJ2-5; V gene: TRBV2; D gene: .; CDR3 DNA: TGTGCCAGCAAATTTAAGTCCAGGGGAGCACAAGAGACCCAGTACTTC; CDR3 protein: CASKFKSRGAQETQYF
clone size: many; J gene: TRBJ1-5; V gene: TRBV7-2; D gene: .; CDR3 DNA: TGTGCCAGCAGCTATGACAGGAATCAGCCCCAGCATTTT; CDR3 protein: CASSYDRNQPQHF
clone size: .; J gene: TRBJ1-1; V gene: TRBV6-6; D gene: .; CDR3 DNA: TGTGCCAGCAGTTGGGAGGGCATGAACACTGAAGCTTTCTTT; CDR3 protein: CASSWEGMNTEAFF
clone size: .; J gene: TRBJ1-2; V gene: TRBV28; D gene: .; CDR3 DNA: TGTGCCAGCAGTCGCCCCCCGTACAGCGTCTATGGCTACACCTTC; CDR3 protein: CASSRPPYSVYGYTF
clone size: many; J gene: TRBJ1-1; V gene: TRBV7-9; D gene: .; CDR3 DNA: TGTGCCAGCAGCTTAGCCCGAGGGGCTGAAGCTTTCTTT; CDR3 protein: CASSLARGAEAFF
clone size: many; J gene: TRBJ2-2; V gene: TRBV2; D gene: .; CDR3 DNA: TGTGCCAGCAGTGGGGGTAGGGCATCGAACACCGGGGAGCTGTTTTTT; CDR3 protein: CASSGGRASNTGELFF
clone size: many; J gene: TRBJ1-1; V gene: TRBV7-2; D gene: .; CDR3 DNA: TGTGCCAGCAGCTTATTCGCTGAGAACACTGAAGCTTTCTTT; CDR3 protein: CASSLFAENTEAFF
clone size: .; J gene: TRBJ2-6; V gene: TRBV2; D gene: TRBD1; CDR3 DNA: TGTGCCAGCATAGGCCGGACAGGGCAACAATCTGGGGCCAACGTCCTGACTTTC; CDR3 protein: CASIGRTGQQSGANVLTF
clone size: many; J gene: TRBJ1-2; V gene: TRBV11-2; D gene: TRBD1; CDR3 DNA: TGTGCCAGCAGCTTATCCGTGGGACAGGGCTATGGCTACACCTTC; CDR3 protein: CASSLSVGQGYGYTF
clone size: .; J gene: TRBJ1-2; V gene: TRBV20-1; D gene: .; CDR3 DNA: TGCAGTGCCTCCACAGGGACCAACGGCTACACCTTC; CDR3 protein: CSASTGTNGYTF
clone size: .; J gene: TRBJ1-4; V gene: TRBV15; D gene: .; CDR3 DNA: TGTGCCACCAGCAGCAGTAATGAAAAACTGTTTTTT; CDR3 protein: CATSSSNEKLFF